This TCR beta chain was obtained from a study of T cell responses to AZD1222 COVID-19 vaccine. Whole-study results and caveats: Regions 160-218 and 743-854 held dominance among vaccine-associated CD4 TCRs, which spanned spike.

Produced via immunoSEQ multiplex PCR; TCRdb's table is partial and in-frame only. The sample yields tens of thousands of clones, more than 75% seen once. Worth noting for this clone: Its cognate antigen is unknown.

This CDR3 spans 12 amino acids. Between the trimmed V and J ends, which lost 6 bases and 5 bases, there was a span of 10 bases. The germline V gene encodes CDR1 SQVTM and CDR2 ANQGSEA. Sequencing was performed on peripheral blood, taken on day 0 of MenACWY control vaccination. J is TRBJ1-4 and V is TRBV29-1, with D unresolved. The source is an adult in good health. The CDR3 reads CSVKGGNEKLFF. The CDR3 nucleotides are TGCAGCGTGAAGGGAGGAAATGAAAAACTGTTTTTT.